This TCR beta chain emerged from a study of CD8 T cells in ankylosing spondylitis. Study-wide results and caveats: There was a TCR beta motif, made of several highly homologous variants, that appeared characteristic of ankylosing spondylitis blood.

MiXCR was run by TCRdb on the 5' RACE reads, yielding one entry per CDR3 protein. The sample consists of about 260,000 distinct CDR3 sequences, roughly a quarter of them appearing once. There are 14 residues in the CDR3. Trimming pared 6 bases from V and 6 bases from J, leaving 18 bases between. Germline CDR1 SNHLY, CDR2 FYNNEI. Of note for this clonotype: Its antigen is undetermined.

The sequence came from a male donor with ankylosing spondylitis or in good health (not recorded which). What was sequenced was blood, either unsorted or a sorted T cell fraction (not recorded which). The chain joins TRBV2 to TRBJ2-7; D not resolved. CDR3: CASRALDSSREQYF. The CDR3 DNA reads as TGTGCCAGCAGGGCCCTCGATTCCAGTCGCGAGCAGTACTTC.